Following are 32 T cell receptor beta chains from one sample sequenced in a study of blood T cell repertoires in COVID-19. Some clones are missing from TCRdb's copy, which holds only in-frame ones; the method was immunoSEQ multiplex PCR. Of 250,000 to 350,000 clones in the sample, around 87% were seen once. Sequenced material: peripheral blood. The source is a woman aged 50 to 60 who had recovered from COVID-19.

The chain links TRBV30 to TRBJ1-5, with no clear D. The germline V and J ends were trimmed by 1 base and 5 bases, with 9 bases remaining between them. The CDR3 totals 13 residues. CDR1 GTSNPN and CDR2 SVGIG come from the germline V gene (reference sequence). The CDR3 is CAWSDSSDQPQHF. CDR3 nucleotides: TGTGCCTGGAGTGACAGTTCGGATCAGCCCCAGCATTTT.

This clone has only a few counts. Other DNA sequences from this sample encode an identical CDR3 as well. This chain links TRBV6-5 with TRBJ1-1; possible D gene TRBD1, 6 bases. Per germline, CDR1 MNHEY and CDR2 SVGAGI. The CDR3 spans 14 residues. The V and J ends lost 0 bases and 1 base respectively, with 6 bases between them. The CDR3 region is CASSYSGGNTEAFF. The DNA for the CDR3 is TGTGCCAGCAGTTACTCAGGGGGGAACACTGAAGCTTTCTTT.

Of note for this clone: Other DNA sequences of this sample code for an identical CDR3. CDR3 coding DNA: TGTGCCAGCACCAGGGGCCGCGGAAATTCACCCCTCCACTTT. It yields the protein CASTRGRGNSPLHF. The rearrangement joins TRBV28 to TRBJ1-6; D is perhaps TRBD1 (6 bases). This CDR3 is built from 14 residues. Trimming cost V 7 bases and J 7 bases, with 14 bases left between them. CDR1 is MDHEN, CDR2 SYDVKM, per germline.

The rearrangement joins TRBV19 to TRBJ2-1; D is possibly TRBD2 (6 bases). Germline V gene sequence: CDR1 LNHDA, CDR2 SQIVND (reference sequence). This CDR3 is built from 14 residues. Between the trimmed V and J ends, which lost 8 bases and 1 base, there was a span of 12 bases. The CDR3 spells CASSRDSSYNEQFF. In DNA form, the CDR3 reads TGTGCCAGTTCACGGGACTCATCCTACAATGAGCAGTTCTTC. The entire variable domain, with the rest obtained from reference TRBV19 and TRBJ2-1, is as follows: DGGITQSPKYLFRKEGQNVTLSCEQNLNHDAMYWYRQDPGQGLRLIYYSQIVNDFQKGDIAEGYSVSREKKESFPLTVTSAQKNPTAFYLCASSRDSSYNEQFFGPGTRLTVL.

The chain employs TRBV2 and TRBJ2-3, with D possibly matching TRBD2 (6 bases). Germline V gene lookup returns CDR1 SNHLY and CDR2 FYNNEI. The CDR3 extends over 13 amino acids. The germline V and J ends were trimmed by 0 bases and 8 bases, with 9 bases remaining between them. The CDR3 DNA is TGTGCCAGCAGTGAAGCCCGGGGGAGTACGCAGTATTTT. This codes for CASSEARGSTQYF.

The chain links TRBV24-1 to TRBJ1-1, with D unresolved. Germline lookup yields CDR1 KGHDR and CDR2 SFDVKD. The CDR3 has 12 residues. V was trimmed by 3 bases and J by 7 bases, leaving 8 bases between them. CDR3 amino acids: CATSDKTGEAFF. In DNA, the CDR3 is TGTGCCACCAGTGATAAGACGGGTGAAGCTTTCTTT.

The chain is built from TRBV10-3 and TRBJ2-7, with a possible D match to TRBD1 (5 bases). This CDR3 comprises 14 residues. Germline assignment: CDR1 ENHRY and CDR2 SYGVKD. Trimming took 2 bases from V and 1 from J, leaving 9 bases between them. The CDR3 DNA follows: TGTGCCATCAGTGAGGCAGGGTTATCCTACGAGCAGTACTTC. Amino acid sequence: CAISEAGLSYEQYF.

The V call is TRBV15, the J call TRBJ2-7, with 12 bases matching TRBD1. The germline V gene encodes CDR1 LNHNV and CDR2 YYDKDF (reference sequence). V shed 2 bases, J shed 6 bases, and the junction held 8 bases outside the gene matches. This CDR3 has 16 amino acids. The chain's CDR3 is CATSRTWDRGRSEQYF. The CDR3 DNA sequence: TGTGCCACCAGCAGAACCTGGGACAGGGGGCGCAGCGAGCAGTACTTC.

V is TRBV7-6 and J is TRBJ2-7; maybe TRBD2 (6 bases). Looked up from germline, CDR1 is SGHVS and CDR2 is FNYEAQ. This CDR3 has 15 amino acids. Trimming took 5 bases from V and 0 from J, leaving 14 bases between them. The CDR3 loop reads CASSPRTIGSYEQYF. The CDR3 coding sequence is TGTGCCAGCAGCCCACGGACTATCGGCTCCTACGAGCAGTACTTC.

This rearrangement joins TRBV5-1 to TRBJ2-7; 10 nucleotides line up with TRBD1. CDR3 length equals 14 residues. Trimming took 4 bases from V and 3 from J; bases not matched to a gene: 4. Germline V CDR1 and CDR2: SGHRS, YFSETQ. CDR3: CASSAGQGNYEQYF. As DNA, the CDR3 is TGCGCCAGCAGCGCGGGACAGGGGAACTACGAGCAGTACTTC. The whole variable domain, filled in from reference TRBV5-1 and TRBJ2-7, reads KAGVTQTPRYLIKTRGQQVTLSCSPISGHRSVSWYQQTPGQGLQFLFEYFSETQRNKGNFPGRFSGRQFSNSRSEMNVSTLELGDSALYLCASSAGQGNYEQYFGPGTRLTVT.

The V and J genes are TRBV11-2 and TRBJ1-5, with a possible D match to TRBD1 (6 bases). Germline CDR1 reads SGHAT; CDR2 reads FQNNGV. CDR3 length: 18 residues. V was shortened by 1 base and J by 0 bases, with 16 bases between the two germline ends. The CDR3 DNA reads TGTGCCAGCAGCTTAGCTTTCGTTGTCAGGGGTAGCAATCAGCCCCAGCATTTT. It is translated as CASSLAFVVRGSNQPQHF.

The CDR3 is CASSISAQRMTYEQYF. For the CDR3, the DNA is TGTGCCAGTAGTATTTCCGCCCAGCGGATGACCTACGAGCAGTACTTC. This sequence joins TRBV19 and TRBJ2-7, with D possibly matching TRBD2 (5 bases). Germline V gives CDR1 LNHDA, CDR2 SQIVND (reference sequence). The CDR3 length is 16 residues. V was clipped by 3 bases and J by 2 bases, with 17 bases between them.

The chain has TRBV7-9 and TRBJ2-6, with D tentatively TRBD1 (5 bases). The CDR3 consists of 16 residues. Trimming stripped 5 bases from V and 1 base from J, with 12 bases between. In germline, CDR1 is SEHNR, CDR2 FQNEAQ (reference sequence). Here the CDR3 reads CASSLFSGSGANVLTF. The DNA of the CDR3 is TGTGCCAGCAGCCTCTTTTCAGGGTCTGGGGCCAACGTCCTGACTTTC.

V gene TRBV25-1 combines with J gene TRBJ2-7, with 8 bases identical to TRBD2. V was pared by 4 bases and J by 6 bases, with 11 bases of the junction left unmatched. Germline V gene sequence: CDR1 MGHDK, CDR2 SYGVNS. CDR3 size: 15 residues. This CDR3 is CASSVVGLGRIEQYF. CDR3 nucleotides: TGTGCCAGCAGTGTGGTGGGACTAGGGAGGATCGAGCAGTACTTC.

V and J are TRBV15 and TRBJ2-1; 11 nucleotides line up with TRBD2. V lost 0 bases to trimming and J lost 9 bases; unmatched junction nucleotides: 7. The V gene's germline CDR1 is LNHNV and CDR2 YYDKDF (reference sequence). This CDR3 region has 16 residues. Here the CDR3 reads CATSRDSLAGEGEQFF. CDR3 DNA: TGTGCCACCAGCAGAGATTCACTAGCGGGAGAAGGTGAGCAGTTCTTC.

V is TRBV3-1 (or the pseudogene TRBV3-2) and J is TRBJ2-5; 7 bases align to TRBD2. The CDR3 is made up of 16 amino acids. The germline gives CDR1 LGHDT, CDR2 YNNKEL (reference sequence). Trimming removed 7 bases from V and 5 bases from J; junction bases left unmatched: 16. The CDR3, as DNA: TGTGCCAGCACGCCCCGGACTAGAATCTCGTGGGAGACCCAGTACTTC. This sequence encodes CASTPRTRISWETQYF.

This clone was seen more than once but under ten times. The chain has TRBV28 and TRBJ2-1; tentative D call: TRBD2 (6 bases). The V and J ends lost 7 bases and 4 bases respectively, with 23 bases between them. The germline CDR1 and CDR2 sequences are MDHEN and SYDVKM. This CDR3 region has 17 residues. CDR3 residues: CASTGAGRPESYNEQFF. CDR3 DNA: TGTGCCAGCACGGGAGCCGGCCGTCCAGAGTCATACAATGAGCAGTTCTTC.

This chain uses TRBV27 with TRBJ2-1, with 10 bases fitting TRBD2. The V segment lost 0 bases and the J segment 10 bases; nucleotides outside the gene matches: 9. From germline, CDR1 is MNHEY and CDR2 SMNVEV (reference sequence). The CDR3 extends over 16 amino acids. The CDR3 DNA sequence: TGTGCCAGCAGTTTATCTGCTAGCGGGGGAGTGGGGGAGCAGTTCTTC. Translation: CASSLSASGGVGEQFF.

The genes are TRBV4-1 and TRBJ2-1, with 13 bases lining up with TRBD2. Germline V gene data show CDR1 as MGHRA and CDR2 as YSYEKL. The CDR3 is made up of 16 amino acids. J gave up 9 bases and V 1 base, and 6 bases lay outside the gene matches. CDR3 DNA sequence: TGCGCCAGCAGCCAAGCCGGGACTAGCGGGATAGTTGAGCAGTTCTTC. Amino acids: CASSQAGTSGIVEQFF.

Comments on this clone: The same CDR3 also results from other DNA sequences found in this sample. The gene calls are TRBV28 and TRBJ2-3, with D unresolved. The CDR3 runs 14 residues. V dropped 2 bases and J dropped 0 bases, with 6 bases sitting between them. Germline V gene sequence: CDR1 MDHEN, CDR2 SYDVKM. In DNA, the CDR3 is TGTGCCAGCAGTTTAGCCGGGAGCACAGATACGCAGTATTTT. Protein product: CASSLAGSTDTQYF.

In nucleotides, the CDR3 is TGTGCCAGCAGTTTCAAGGGGTTCCATCAGCCCCAGCATTTT. It encodes CASSFKGFHQPQHF. The V and J genes are TRBV28 and TRBJ1-5, with D tentatively TRBD1 (5 bases). The CDR3 sequence is 14 residues long. Germline CDR1 MDHEN, CDR2 SYDVKM. V lost 3 bases, J lost 5 bases, and 11 bases lay in between. The variable domain in full, completed from reference TRBV28 and TRBJ1-5, reads DVKVTQSSRYLVKRTGEKVFLECVQDMDHENMFWYRQDPGLGLRLIYFSYDVKMKEKGDIPEGYSVSREKKERFSLILESASTNQTSMYLCASSFKGFHQPQHFGDGTRLSIL.

The V call is TRBV28, the J call TRBJ2-7, with a tentative D call TRBD1 (6 bases). The ends were cut back, 7 bases at V and 6 bases at J, with 19 bases in the middle. Per germline, CDR1 MDHEN and CDR2 SYDVKM. There are 14 residues in the CDR3. The CDR3 DNA reads as TGTGCCAGCACCCACCGTCGAACAGGGATCGAGCAGTACTTC. Residues: CASTHRRTGIEQYF.

V usage is TRBV19 and J usage is TRBJ1-4; tentative D call: TRBD1 (5 bases). With 7 bases removed from V and 0 bases from J, the gap between germline ends came to 15 bases. The CDR3 has 16 residues. Germline CDR1 reads LNHDA; CDR2 reads SQIVND (reference sequence). DNA for the CDR3: TGTGCCAGTAAGTGGTCTGGGGCAGCAACTAATGAAAAACTGTTTTTT. The encoded protein is CASKWSGAATNEKLFF.

V is TRBV7-3 and J is TRBJ2-1; no clear D gene. Germline CDR1 is SGHTA and CDR2 is FQGTGA. V was cut by 5 bases and J by 1 base, with 6 bases left in between. This CDR3 region has 13 residues. CDR3 sequence (DNA): TGTGCCAGCAGCGGCTCTTCCTACAATGAGCAGTTCTTC. Protein: CASSGSSYNEQFF.

The chain couples TRBV5-6 to TRBJ1-2; 11 bases match TRBD1. The CDR3 spans 15 residues. Germline CDR1 SGHDT, CDR2 YYEEEE. The junction had 7 bases not matched to a gene; V was cut back by 4 bases and J by 5 bases. The DNA for the CDR3 is TGTGCCAGCAGCACCGGGACAGGGGGGTGGTATGGCTACACCTTC. Translated: CASSTGTGGWYGYTF.

This clone was seen a handful of times. The chain uses TRBV27 and TRBJ2-3; TRBD2 agrees at 7 bases. V lost 5 bases, J lost 3 bases, and 8 bases stayed unmatched. Looked up from germline, CDR1 is MNHEY and CDR2 is SMNVEV (reference sequence). CDR3 length: 15 amino acids. The CDR3 region is CASSPWDYLTDTQYF. As DNA, the CDR3 is TGTGCCAGCAGTCCGTGGGACTATCTGACAGATACGCAGTATTTT.

The rearrangement uses TRBV18 and TRBJ2-7, with D possibly TRBD2 on 5 matching bases. Germline values: CDR1 KGHSH, CDR2 LQKENI. V gave up 8 bases and J gave up 3 bases, with 14 bases separating them. The CDR3 contains 13 residues. CDR3 DNA sequence: TGTGCCAGCACCCGGGCCGAGGGCTACGAGCAGTACTTC. This encodes CASTRAEGYEQYF.

The chain is built from TRBV5-1 and TRBJ2-3, with 8 bases fitting TRBD2. The V segment lost 3 bases and the J segment 3 bases; nucleotides outside the gene matches: 3. This CDR3 contains 14 residues. Per the germline V gene, CDR1 is SGHRS and CDR2 is YFSETQ. The CDR3 DNA sequence: TGCGCCAGCAGCTGGGGACTAGAAACAGATACGCAGTATTTT. Its translation is CASSWGLETDTQYF.

The rearrangement uses TRBV3-1 (or the pseudogene TRBV3-2) and TRBJ1-2; TRBD1 aligns across 8 bases. The CDR3 covers 15 residues. CDR1 is LGHDT, CDR2 YNNKEL, per germline (reference sequence). The V gene end was trimmed by 0 bases and the J gene end by 4 bases; junction bases not matched to a gene: 4. The CDR3 spells CASSQDYRGAYGYTF. Written as DNA, the CDR3 is TGTGCCAGCAGCCAAGATTACAGGGGGGCCTATGGCTACACCTTC.

The chain couples TRBV9 to TRBJ1-3; D is unclear. V was cut by 3 bases and J by 4 bases, with 8 bases left in between. Germline values: CDR1 SGDLS, CDR2 YYNGEE. The CDR3 runs 13 residues. DNA for the CDR3: TGTGCCAGCAGCGAGACTGAAGGAAACACCATATATTTT. Translation: CASSETEGNTIYF. The variable domain in full, completed from reference TRBV9 and TRBJ1-3, reads DSGVTQTPKHLITATGQRVTLRCSPRSGDLSVYWYQQSLDQGLQFLIQYYNGEERAKGNILERFSAQQFPDLHSELNLSSLELGDSALYFCASSETEGNTIYFGEGSWLTVV.

The gene calls are TRBV12-3 or TRBV12-4 and TRBJ1-1, with 7 bases that match TRBD1. The J segment lost 11 bases and the V segment lost 5 bases, leaving 8 bases of the junction unmatched. This CDR3 is 12 amino acids long. The CDR3 protein is CASSRTGVNAFF. CDR3 nucleotide sequence: TGTGCCAGCAGTCGTACAGGGGTGAATGCTTTCTTT.

The chain is built from TRBV2 and TRBJ2-7; 7 nucleotides agree with TRBD2. The CDR3 contains 15 residues. J gave up 3 bases and V 0 bases, and 5 bases lay outside the gene matches. Per germline, CDR1 SNHLY and CDR2 FYNNEI. The CDR3 spells CASSEAWGRGYEQYF. The CDR3 DNA follows: TGTGCCAGCAGTGAAGCTTGGGGGAGGGGCTACGAGCAGTACTTC.